This paragraph covers one T cell receptor beta chain sequence. This specimen comes from a study of T cell repertoires in cytomegalovirus infection. Each CDR3 protein gets one entry after TCRdb re-called the reads with MiXCR. This table holds a few hundred thousand distinct CDR3 sequences, 15% to 20% found once. This receptor was identified in a human donor in good health (CMV status not recorded). Some clones in this sample may be carry-over from other donors' samples. Source material: CD8+ T cells from PBMCs.

The CDR3 bases are TGTGCCAGCAGCGGGCTCTCTTATGGCTACACCTTC. Encoded protein: CASSGLSYGYTF. The genes are TRBV28 and TRBJ1-2, with no clear D. The ends were cut back, 6 bases at V and 5 bases at J, with 10 bases in the middle. The germline V gene has CDR1 MDHEN and CDR2 SYDVKM. This CDR3 is built from 12 residues.